Listed below are T cell receptor beta chains from one sample, sequenced in a study of control samples from healthy donors and cancer patients. Generated by immunoSEQ multiplex PCR, the TCRdb table keeps only in-frame clones and is missing some. This sample has about 110,000 clones, with approximately 82% found just once. Sequenced: blood. These receptors all stem from a man younger than 30 in good health. CDR3s include the opening cysteine and the closing phenylalanine or tryptophan. D genes are given only for firm matches. Not every row has a clone size; where given, it reads once, few, many or a size class.

J gene | clone size | V gene | D gene | CDR3 protein | CDR3 DNA
TRBJ2-1 | NA | TRBV2 | NA | CASSEGDNNEQFF | TGTGCCAGCAGTGAAGGGGACAACAATGAGCAGTTCTTC
TRBJ2-3 | NA | TRBV4-1 | NA | CASSRYPGTSSTDTQYF | TGCGCCAGCAGCCGGTACCCCGGGACGTCGAGCACAGATACGCAGTATTTT
TRBJ1-5 | NA | TRBV3-1/TRBV3-2 | NA | CASSFGGSSNQPQHF | TGTGCCAGCAGCTTTGGAGGGTCAAGCAATCAGCCCCAGCATTTT
TRBJ2-3 | NA | TRBV18 | TRBD1 | CASSPRQGAASTDTQYF | TGTGCCAGCTCACCCCGGCAGGGGGCGGCTAGCACAGATACGCAGTATTTT
TRBJ2-3 | NA | TRBV6-6 | NA | CASSYSSGTDTQYF | TGTGCCAGCAGTTACTCTAGCGGCACAGATACGCAGTATTTT
TRBJ2-5 | once | TRBV3-1/TRBV3-2 | TRBD2 | CASSLSTAGRKTQYF | TGTGCCAGCAGCCTCTCTACAGCGGGGCGGAAGACCCAGTACTTC
TRBJ1-2 | NA | TRBV6-5 | TRBD1 | CASRRQGGVVGYTF | TGTGCCAGCAGACGACAGGGGGGAGTTGTCGGCTACACCTTC
TRBJ1-1 | NA | TRBV5-1 | NA | CASSRVRGQTEAFF | TGCGCCAGCAGCCGGGTTCGGGGGCAGACTGAAGCTTTCTTT
TRBJ1-6 | many | TRBV30 | NA | CAWRPQAWGRTDSPLHF | TGTGCCTGGAGACCCCAGGCGTGGGGGCGAACTGATTCACCCCTCCACTTT
TRBJ1-2 | NA | TRBV20-1 | NA | CVCSYYGYTF | TGTGTCTGCAGCTACTATGGCTACACCTTC
TRBJ2-3 | NA | TRBV18 | TRBD1 | CASSPYQGAQYF | TGTGCCAGCTCACCATACCAGGGGGCGCAGTATTTT
TRBJ2-7 | NA | TRBV27 | NA | CASSLGPGWWDEQYF | TGTGCCAGCAGTTTAGGGCCAGGGTGGTGGGACGAGCAGTACTTC
TRBJ2-3 | NA | TRBV27 | NA | CASSLSRAADTQYF | TGTGCCAGCAGTTTAAGCAGGGCGGCAGATACGCAGTATTTT
TRBJ1-4 | NA | TRBV2 | TRBD1 | CASSAGTGYEKLFF | TGTGCCAGCAGCGCCGGGACAGGGTACGAAAAACTGTTTTTT
TRBJ1-1 | NA | TRBV4-1 | NA | CASSQDPLPVNTEAFF | TGCGCCAGCAGCCAAGATCCGTTACCCGTGAACACTGAAGCTTTCTTT
TRBJ2-5 | NA | TRBV4-3 | NA | CASSRRERETQYF | TGCGCCAGCAGCCGGAGAGAGCGGGAGACCCAGTACTTC
TRBJ2-1 | NA | TRBV4-2 | NA | CASSQEARDEQFF | TGTGCCAGCAGCCAAGAGGCTAGGGATGAGCAGTTCTTC
TRBJ2-2 | NA | TRBV2 | NA | CASSEFTAAGAGELFF | TGTGCCAGCAGTGAATTCACGGCCGCGGGCGCCGGGGAGCTGTTTTTT
TRBJ2-1 | NA | TRBV24-1 | NA | CATSRRGGDEQFF | TGTGCCACCAGCAGGAGAGGGGGAGATGAGCAGTTCTTC
TRBJ1-3 | few | TRBV10-3 | NA | CATLGRGYSGNTIYF | TGTGCCACCCTTGGGCGGGGGTACTCTGGAAACACCATATATTTT
TRBJ2-5 | NA | TRBV11-3 | NA | CASSHRVGETQYF | TGTGCCAGCAGCCACAGGGTGGGAGAGACCCAGTACTTC
TRBJ1-1 | NA | TRBV10-3 | TRBD1 | CAIQGQNTEAFF | TGTGCCATACAGGGGCAGAACACTGAAGCTTTCTTT
TRBJ1-5 | NA | TRBV19 | TRBD1 | CASSITGGRSNQPQHF | TGTGCCAGTAGTATAACAGGGGGTCGGAGCAATCAGCCCCAGCATTTT
TRBJ1-5 | many | TRBV2 | NA | CASTWDGWNQPQHF | TGTGCCAGCACCTGGGACGGCTGGAATCAGCCCCAGCATTTT
TRBJ2-7 | NA | TRBV7-9 | NA | CASSLVPGEQYF | TGTGCCAGCAGCTTAGTTCCGGGGGAGCAGTACTTC
TRBJ1-4 | once | TRBV19 | NA | CASSIFAAGANEKLFF | TGTGCCAGTAGTATTTTTGCGGCAGGGGCGAATGAAAAACTGTTTTTT
TRBJ2-3 | NA | TRBV18 | TRBD2 | CASSPLTSGVSDTQYF | TGTGCCAGCTCACCTTTGACTAGCGGGGTATCAGATACGCAGTATTTT
TRBJ2-7 | NA | TRBV2 | NA | CASLLADYTYEQYF | TGTGCCTCCCTACTAGCAGACTATACCTACGAGCAGTACTTC
TRBJ1-4 | NA | TRBV9 | NA | CASSVGDLGKLFF | TGTGCCAGCAGCGTAGGGGATTTGGGAAAACTGTTTTTT
TRBJ2-3 | NA | TRBV25-1 | NA | CASSLSMPTDTQYF | TGTGCCAGCAGTTTGTCAATGCCCACAGATACGCAGTATTTT
TRBJ2-7 | once | TRBV7-2 | TRBD2 | CASSTWEGTGSYEQYF | TGTGCCAGCAGCACCTGGGAGGGGACGGGATCCTACGAGCAGTACTTC
TRBJ1-2 | NA | TRBV5-1 | TRBD1 | CASSLGQGYYGYTF | TGCGCCAGCAGCTTGGGACAGGGATACTATGGCTACACCTTC
TRBJ1-2 | NA | TRBV19 | TRBD1 | CASSLGQGLRTDGYTF | TGTGCCAGTAGTCTAGGACAGGGTCTAAGAACGGACGGCTACACCTTC
TRBJ1-4 | NA | TRBV14 | NA | CASSSQGLKLFF | TGTGCCAGCAGTTCCCAGGGTCTAAAACTGTTTTTT
TRBJ1-6 | NA | TRBV5-6 | TRBD1 | CASSLGQGTLPLHF | TGTGCCAGCAGCTTAGGACAGGGCACGCTTCCCCTCCACTTT
TRBJ1-1 | NA | TRBV10-3 | NA | CAIRGTGSTEAFF | TGTGCCATCAGGGGTACAGGGAGCACTGAAGCTTTCTTT
TRBJ2-3 | NA | TRBV6-4 | NA | CASSATGGIGTDTQYF | TGTGCCAGCAGCGCAACCGGGGGCATCGGCACAGATACGCAGTATTTT
TRBJ1-5 | NA | TRBV5-1 | NA | CASSLVPNQPQHF | TGCGCCAGCAGCTTGGTGCCTAATCAGCCCCAGCATTTT